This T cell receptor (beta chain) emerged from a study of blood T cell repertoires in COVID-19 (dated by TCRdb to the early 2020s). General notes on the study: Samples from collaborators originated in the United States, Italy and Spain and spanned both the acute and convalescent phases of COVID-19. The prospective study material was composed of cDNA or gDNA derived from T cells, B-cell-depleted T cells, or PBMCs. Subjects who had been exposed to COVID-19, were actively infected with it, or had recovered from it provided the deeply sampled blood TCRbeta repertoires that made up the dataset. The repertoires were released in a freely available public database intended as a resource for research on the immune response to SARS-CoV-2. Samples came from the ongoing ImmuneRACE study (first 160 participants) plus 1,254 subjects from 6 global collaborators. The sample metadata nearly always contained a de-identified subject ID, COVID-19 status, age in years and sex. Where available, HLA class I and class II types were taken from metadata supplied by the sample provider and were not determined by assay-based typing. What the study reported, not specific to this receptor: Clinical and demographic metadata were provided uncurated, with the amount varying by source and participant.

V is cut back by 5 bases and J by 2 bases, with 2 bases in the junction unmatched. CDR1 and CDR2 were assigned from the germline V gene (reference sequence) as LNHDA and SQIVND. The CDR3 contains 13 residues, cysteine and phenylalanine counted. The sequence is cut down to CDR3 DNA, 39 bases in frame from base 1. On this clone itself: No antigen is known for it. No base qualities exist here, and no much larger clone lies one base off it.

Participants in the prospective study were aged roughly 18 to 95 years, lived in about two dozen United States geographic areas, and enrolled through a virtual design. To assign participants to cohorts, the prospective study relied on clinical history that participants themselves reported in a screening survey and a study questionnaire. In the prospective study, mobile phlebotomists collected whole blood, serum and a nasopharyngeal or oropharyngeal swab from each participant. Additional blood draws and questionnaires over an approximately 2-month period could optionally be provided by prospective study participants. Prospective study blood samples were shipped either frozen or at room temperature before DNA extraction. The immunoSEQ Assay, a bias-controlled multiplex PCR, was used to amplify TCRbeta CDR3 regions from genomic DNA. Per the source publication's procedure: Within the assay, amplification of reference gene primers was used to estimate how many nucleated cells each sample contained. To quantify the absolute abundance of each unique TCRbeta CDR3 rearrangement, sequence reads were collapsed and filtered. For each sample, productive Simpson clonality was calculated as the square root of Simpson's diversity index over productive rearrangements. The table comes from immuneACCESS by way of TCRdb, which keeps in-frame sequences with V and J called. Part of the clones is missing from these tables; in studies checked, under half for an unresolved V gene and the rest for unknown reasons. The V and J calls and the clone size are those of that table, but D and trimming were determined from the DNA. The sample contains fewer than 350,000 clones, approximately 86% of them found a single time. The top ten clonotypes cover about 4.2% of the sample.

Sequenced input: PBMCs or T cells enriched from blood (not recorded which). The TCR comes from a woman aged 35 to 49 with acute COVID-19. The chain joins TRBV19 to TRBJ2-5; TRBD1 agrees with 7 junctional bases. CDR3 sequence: CASSPRGQETQYF. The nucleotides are TGTGCCAGTAGTCCCAGGGGGCAAGAGACCCAGTACTTC.